Presented here are 10 T cell receptor beta chains from one specimen sequenced in a study of control samples from healthy donors and cancer patients. The data were produced by immunoSEQ multiplex PCR, yet TCRdb's version contains in-frame clones alone and is incomplete. The sample holds about 65,000 clones, 90% seen once. The specimen sequenced was PBMCs. The source is a woman between 50 and 59 years old with colorectal cancer.

The chain is built from TRBV7-2 and TRBJ1-5; D ambiguous. The CDR3 consists of 13 residues. V lost 3 bases, J lost 2 bases, and 5 bases lay in between. Germline V gene lookup returns CDR1 SGHTA and CDR2 FQGNSA. The CDR3 DNA is TGTGCCAGCAGCTTCACTGGCAATCAGCCCCAGCATTTT. Translated: CASSFTGNQPQHF.

Only one count was recorded for this clone. The chain employs TRBV12-3 or TRBV12-4 and TRBJ2-5; D ambiguous. Trimming took off 6 bases at V and 1 base at J, with 3 bases between the two ends. CDR3 size: 11 residues. CDR3 protein: CASRSQETQYF. CDR3 sequence (DNA): TGTGCCAGCAGATCCCAAGAGACCCAGTACTTC.

The V call is TRBV2, the J call TRBJ1-2, with 10 bases matching TRBD1. V trimming: 8 bases; J trimming: 3 bases; junction bases outside the gene matches: 6. Germline values: CDR1 SNHLY, CDR2 FYNNEI. CDR3 length: 14 residues. The CDR3 here is CASGSGTGDYGYTF. The CDR3 DNA follows: TGTGCCAGCGGATCCGGGACAGGGGACTATGGCTACACCTTC.

The chain recombines TRBV5-5 with TRBJ2-2, with TRBD1 matching over 7 bases. Germline CDR1 is SGHKS and CDR2 is YYEKEE (reference sequence). V gave up 2 bases and J gave up 6 bases; unmatched junction bases: 7. CDR3 length: 15 residues. This chain's CDR3 is CASSLEGARAGELFF. CDR3 nucleotide sequence: TGTGCCAGCAGCTTAGAGGGGGCGCGGGCCGGGGAGCTGTTTTTT.

The V and J genes are TRBV19 and TRBJ1-2; TRBD1 matches at 7 bases. The germline V gene has CDR1 LNHDA and CDR2 SQIVND (reference sequence). With 5 bases clipped from V and 8 bases from J, the junction kept 26 bases outside the gene matches. The CDR3 sequence is 19 residues long. CDR3 sequence reads: CASSPWDVTGYAVGEGYTF. CDR3 bases: TGTGCCAGTAGTCCGTGGGACGTGACAGGGTATGCGGTTGGTGAGGGCTACACCTTC. The whole variable domain, remainder taken from reference TRBV19 and TRBJ1-2, is DGGITQSPKYLFRKEGQNVTLSCEQNLNHDAMYWYRQDPGQGLRLIYYSQIVNDFQKGDIAEGYSVSREKKESFPLTVTSAQKNPTAFYLCASSPWDVTGYAVGEGYTFGSGTRLTVV.

The chain couples TRBV5-1 to TRBJ2-3, with 15 positions matching TRBD2. This CDR3 is built from 19 residues. Germline lookup yields CDR1 SGHRS and CDR2 YFSETQ. V shed 4 bases and J 4 bases; nucleotides not matched to a gene: 13. Written as DNA, the CDR3 is TGCGCCAGCAGCCCCCTTGGACTAGCGGGAGGGTCAAACGCAGATACGCAGTATTTT. Its translation is CASSPLGLAGGSNADTQYF.

The V gene is TRBV6-5, the J gene TRBJ1-5, with D unresolved. The CDR3 sequence is 13 residues long. Germline lookup yields CDR1 MNHEY and CDR2 SVGAGI. Trimming shortened V by 6 bases and J by 0 bases, and 6 bases separated the two germline ends. The CDR3: CASRQTSNQPQHF. Here the CDR3 DNA reads TGTGCCAGCAGACAAACTAGCAATCAGCCCCAGCATTTT.

The rearrangement joins TRBV18 to TRBJ1-3; D gene uncertain. The CDR3 totals 16 residues. The ends were cut back, 3 bases at V and 0 bases at J, with 12 bases in the middle. CDR1 and CDR2 from the germline V gene are KGHSH and LQKENI. The CDR3 reads CASSPDWVGSGNTIYF. In DNA form, the CDR3 reads TGTGCCAGCTCACCCGACTGGGTCGGCTCTGGAAACACCATATATTTT.

This chain connects TRBV5-8 to TRBJ2-3, with no clear D. Germline V gene sequence: CDR1 SGHTS, CDR2 YDEGEE. The CDR3 is made up of 14 amino acids. V lost 2 bases and J 2 bases, leaving 9 bases between the germline ends. The CDR3 sequence: CASSFTGFTDTQYF. The DNA for the CDR3 is TGTGCCAGCAGCTTCACCGGGTTCACAGATACGCAGTATTTT.

Only one count was recorded for this clone. This CDR3 is CASSLAPFSGPTDTQYF. CDR3 DNA sequence: TGTGCCAGCAGCTTGGCTCCTTTTTCAGGACCCACAGATACGCAGTATTTT. This chain uses TRBV5-4 with TRBJ2-3; D remains unclear. Germline loops: CDR1 SGHNT, CDR2 YYREEE (reference sequence). The CDR3 consists of 17 residues. The V end lost 0 bases, the J end lost 2 bases, and 16 bases lay between the germline ends.